This T cell receptor beta chain was identified in a study of regulatory T cells in long-lasting Graves disease (dated by TCRdb to the early 2020s). The study in broad terms: Antithyroid drugs had been taken for less than 3 months by newly diagnosed Graves' disease patients. A total of 35 or so samples underwent TCR sequencing: around 13 from persistent and around 20 from newly diagnosed Graves' disease patients. The study was registered as a clinical trial and conducted in China. Patients with persistent Graves' disease were compared with patients with newly diagnosed Graves' disease using TCR sequencing and RNA sequencing of peripheral blood.

The method behind the library was multiplex PCR. The reads were generated on an Illumina HiSeq 4000. CDR3 regions were amplified by Arm-PCR with iRepertoire HTBI primers to construct TCR beta libraries. Before sequencing, the PCR products underwent gel purification. The published analysis was carried out like this. A total of 62 TRBV and 14 TRBJ segments were identified across samples and were used for gene usage analysis of CDR3 amino acid clonotypes. COPE and FqMerger were used to merge the filtered high-quality paired reads into contigs. Contigs were aligned with BLAST to IMGT TRBV, TRBD and TRBJ reference genes, and CDR3 was defined per IMGT. Clonotypes above 0.1% frequency were classified as highly expanded clones. Shannon entropy was used to measure repertoire diversity, and the Gini coefficient was used to measure V-J evenness. Clonotypes shared by more than one individual were considered public. TCRdb reran the public reads through fastp at Q25 and MiXCR, keeping productive beta chains. When rows share a CDR3 protein, they turn into one entry using the most common DNA and genes. It is TCRdb's table, rather than the study itself, that gives the V and J calls and clone size. The sample includes 550,000 to 700,000 distinct CDR3 sequences, with about 16% observed a single time. The ten largest clones add up to approximately 12% of the sample.

Points the paper makes about the study in general: The study examined only peripheral blood because the primary lesion, thyroid tissue, could not be accessed. The authors noted that the small sample size was a limitation that may lower accuracy. Lower TCR Shannon entropy and fewer highly expanded clones were observed in persistent Graves' disease patients than in newly diagnosed patients, which suggested clonal expansion. Patients with persistent disease shared more public clonotypes (approximately 2,500) than newly diagnosed patients did (around 1,000). Only the TCR beta chain was sequenced and analyzed. TRBV28, TRBJ1-2 and TRBJ2-5 were preferentially used in persistent disease, while TRBV20-1 and TRBJ2-1 were favored in newly diagnosed disease.

This specimen's time point label, per the study, means: newly diagnosed GD, antithyroid drugs for less than 3 months. For both TCR sequencing and RNA sequencing, RNA was extracted from PBMCs in TRIzol. Graves' disease was diagnosed according to American Thyroid Association guidelines. The patients came from an endocrinology department in Xi'an, China. From each patient, around 8.3 milliliters of peripheral blood was collected into an EDTA anticoagulant tube. Ficoll Paque Plus density gradient separation was used to isolate PBMCs, and no further T cell sorting was performed. An Agilent 2100 Bioanalyzer and agarose gel were used to check RNA quality, while a NanoDrop 2000 measured RNA concentration. In the germline V gene (reference sequence), CDR1 corresponds to LGHDT and CDR2 to YNNKEL. The CDR3 runs 16 residues from the cysteine to the phenylalanine. The entry retains the CDR3 DNA only, 48 bases that are in frame from base 1. At the junction V is shortened by 2 bases and J by 12 bases; bases outside the gene matches: 9.

This clonotype came up many times. Its cognate antigen has yet to be identified. One base away there is no much larger clone; base qualities are not given. This same sample was also part of a study on T cells in Graves' hyperthyroidism and ophthalmopathy. Taken from the second paper: Stable Graves' hyperthyroidism was defined as the absence of progression to ophthalmopathy over 18 months of follow-up. The hyperthyroidism patients were between 18 and 65 years old and newly diagnosed, with a disease duration of less than 2 months. Exclusion was applied to patients with uncontrolled infections, other autoimmune diseases, pregnancy or lactation. Diagnoses were established on the basis of clinical symptoms, serum thyroxine and TRAb, thyroid ultrasound, and orbital computed tomography. The first round of RT-PCR for the TCR CDR3 was performed with the HTBI primer set and the Qiagen OneStep RT-PCR kit. Most expanded thyroid clonotypes (frequency above 0.001) were also found in blood, which suggests that blood repertoires may mirror thyroid immune responses. In cross-validation, a model built on a 13 V-J signature told ophthalmopathy apart from stable hyperthyroidism with approximately 90% sensitivity and roughly 81% specificity, and in testing the same model reached 80%/75%. In validation, the model predicted progression to ophthalmopathy with roughly 70% sensitivity and about 73% specificity, a median of around 6.6 months before onset. To identify TCR V-J signatures that set the groups apart, the researchers used a discovery cohort of 100 patients, made up of around 42 with Graves' ophthalmopathy and some 60 with stable Graves' hyperthyroidism. Prospective prediction of ophthalmopathy was tested in an independent validation cohort of 18 to 20 hyperthyroidism patients and 15 to 17 patients who later progressed to ophthalmopathy. For training and testing, the roughly 97 patients in the discovery cohort were randomly divided in a 7:3 ratio. In over five Graves' hyperthyroidism patients, the study also compared T-cell repertoires from thyroid tissue with T-cell repertoires from blood. After sampling, hyperthyroidism patients received methimazole starting at 30 mg daily, and ophthalmopathy patients received high-dose intravenous methylprednisolone. The libraries were constructed in a second round of multiplex PCR and then size-selected and purified. The libraries were sequenced on an Illumina HiSeq2000 using paired-end 100 bp reads. SOAPnuke was used to process the raw data, throwing out any read that contained adapters or uncalled bases, had a mean Phred below 15, or lacked an exact constant-primer or identifier match. COPE v1.2.5 was used to merge high-quality paired reads, and clonotypes were defined as unique nucleotide sequences. Clonotypes were aligned to IMGT TRBV, TRBD and TRBJ reference segments using MiTCR v1.1. Analysis was restricted to V-J combinations with a frequency above 0.0001, which covered roughly 99% of repertoires. The TCS score was defined as F50 (clonal expansion) divided by E x V (chaos), with BLOSUM62-based TCRdist calculated between CDR3 peptides within each V-J. Welch's t-statistics and random forest reduced just over 500 V-J features to 13, which were used in a naive Bayes classifier (R e1071). Sample size was not statistically predetermined, and blinding of investigators to group allocation was not performed. According to the paper, TCR Vbeta CDR3 sequencing was carried out on 120 to 150 peripheral blood samples, which came from about 45 ophthalmopathy, roughly 75 hyperthyroidism and around 17 progressor patients.

The starting material was peripheral blood mononuclear cells (PBMCs), obtained at new diagnosis, from a patient treated with antithyroid drugs. The source of this sequence is a man aged 18 to 30 with Graves disease. Donor details come from another sample of the same person, matched by shared clones. The rearrangement combines TRBV3-1 with TRBJ2-1; 14 central bases correspond to TRBD2. The CDR3 reads as follows: CASSQTSGTSGRGQFF. The base sequence is TGTGCCAGCAGCCAAACCTCCGGGACTAGCGGGAGAGGGCAGTTCTTC.